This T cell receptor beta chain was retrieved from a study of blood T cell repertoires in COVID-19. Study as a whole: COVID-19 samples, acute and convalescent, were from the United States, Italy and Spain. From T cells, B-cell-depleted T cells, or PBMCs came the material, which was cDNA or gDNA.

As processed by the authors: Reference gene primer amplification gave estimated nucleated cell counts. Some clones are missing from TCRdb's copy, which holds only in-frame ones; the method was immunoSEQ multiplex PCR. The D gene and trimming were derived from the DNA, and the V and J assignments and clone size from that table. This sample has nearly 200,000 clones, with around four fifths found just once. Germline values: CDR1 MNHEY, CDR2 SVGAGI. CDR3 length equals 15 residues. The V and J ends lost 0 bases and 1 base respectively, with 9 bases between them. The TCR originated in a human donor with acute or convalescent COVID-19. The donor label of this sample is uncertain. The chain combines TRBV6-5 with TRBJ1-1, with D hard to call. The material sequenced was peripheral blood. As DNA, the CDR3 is TGTGCCAGCAGTTACTCCCAGCGGGGGAACACTGAAGCTTTCTTT. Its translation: CASSYSQRGNTEAFF.